The T cell receptor beta chain under discussion was sequenced for a study of blood T cell repertoires in COVID-19. Study background: Whether acute or convalescent, the COVID-19 samples came from the United States, Italy and Spain.

Repertoires were generated with immunoSEQ multiplex PCR, while TCRdb's copy carries only in-frame clones and drops some. The sample includes roughly 140,000 clones, 70% to 90% of them seen just once. The CDR3 is 16 amino acids. The ends were cut back, 3 bases at V and 0 bases at J, with 13 bases in the middle. Germline CDR1 and CDR2: SGHRS and YFSETQ. This rearrangement joins TRBV5-1 to TRBJ2-1; maybe TRBD1 (6 bases). The source is an elderly woman with acute or convalescent COVID-19. The sequenced material came from peripheral blood. CDR3 residues: CASSSGDASSYNEQFF. In DNA, the CDR3 is TGCGCCAGCAGCTCAGGGGACGCGAGCTCCTACAATGAGCAGTTCTTC.